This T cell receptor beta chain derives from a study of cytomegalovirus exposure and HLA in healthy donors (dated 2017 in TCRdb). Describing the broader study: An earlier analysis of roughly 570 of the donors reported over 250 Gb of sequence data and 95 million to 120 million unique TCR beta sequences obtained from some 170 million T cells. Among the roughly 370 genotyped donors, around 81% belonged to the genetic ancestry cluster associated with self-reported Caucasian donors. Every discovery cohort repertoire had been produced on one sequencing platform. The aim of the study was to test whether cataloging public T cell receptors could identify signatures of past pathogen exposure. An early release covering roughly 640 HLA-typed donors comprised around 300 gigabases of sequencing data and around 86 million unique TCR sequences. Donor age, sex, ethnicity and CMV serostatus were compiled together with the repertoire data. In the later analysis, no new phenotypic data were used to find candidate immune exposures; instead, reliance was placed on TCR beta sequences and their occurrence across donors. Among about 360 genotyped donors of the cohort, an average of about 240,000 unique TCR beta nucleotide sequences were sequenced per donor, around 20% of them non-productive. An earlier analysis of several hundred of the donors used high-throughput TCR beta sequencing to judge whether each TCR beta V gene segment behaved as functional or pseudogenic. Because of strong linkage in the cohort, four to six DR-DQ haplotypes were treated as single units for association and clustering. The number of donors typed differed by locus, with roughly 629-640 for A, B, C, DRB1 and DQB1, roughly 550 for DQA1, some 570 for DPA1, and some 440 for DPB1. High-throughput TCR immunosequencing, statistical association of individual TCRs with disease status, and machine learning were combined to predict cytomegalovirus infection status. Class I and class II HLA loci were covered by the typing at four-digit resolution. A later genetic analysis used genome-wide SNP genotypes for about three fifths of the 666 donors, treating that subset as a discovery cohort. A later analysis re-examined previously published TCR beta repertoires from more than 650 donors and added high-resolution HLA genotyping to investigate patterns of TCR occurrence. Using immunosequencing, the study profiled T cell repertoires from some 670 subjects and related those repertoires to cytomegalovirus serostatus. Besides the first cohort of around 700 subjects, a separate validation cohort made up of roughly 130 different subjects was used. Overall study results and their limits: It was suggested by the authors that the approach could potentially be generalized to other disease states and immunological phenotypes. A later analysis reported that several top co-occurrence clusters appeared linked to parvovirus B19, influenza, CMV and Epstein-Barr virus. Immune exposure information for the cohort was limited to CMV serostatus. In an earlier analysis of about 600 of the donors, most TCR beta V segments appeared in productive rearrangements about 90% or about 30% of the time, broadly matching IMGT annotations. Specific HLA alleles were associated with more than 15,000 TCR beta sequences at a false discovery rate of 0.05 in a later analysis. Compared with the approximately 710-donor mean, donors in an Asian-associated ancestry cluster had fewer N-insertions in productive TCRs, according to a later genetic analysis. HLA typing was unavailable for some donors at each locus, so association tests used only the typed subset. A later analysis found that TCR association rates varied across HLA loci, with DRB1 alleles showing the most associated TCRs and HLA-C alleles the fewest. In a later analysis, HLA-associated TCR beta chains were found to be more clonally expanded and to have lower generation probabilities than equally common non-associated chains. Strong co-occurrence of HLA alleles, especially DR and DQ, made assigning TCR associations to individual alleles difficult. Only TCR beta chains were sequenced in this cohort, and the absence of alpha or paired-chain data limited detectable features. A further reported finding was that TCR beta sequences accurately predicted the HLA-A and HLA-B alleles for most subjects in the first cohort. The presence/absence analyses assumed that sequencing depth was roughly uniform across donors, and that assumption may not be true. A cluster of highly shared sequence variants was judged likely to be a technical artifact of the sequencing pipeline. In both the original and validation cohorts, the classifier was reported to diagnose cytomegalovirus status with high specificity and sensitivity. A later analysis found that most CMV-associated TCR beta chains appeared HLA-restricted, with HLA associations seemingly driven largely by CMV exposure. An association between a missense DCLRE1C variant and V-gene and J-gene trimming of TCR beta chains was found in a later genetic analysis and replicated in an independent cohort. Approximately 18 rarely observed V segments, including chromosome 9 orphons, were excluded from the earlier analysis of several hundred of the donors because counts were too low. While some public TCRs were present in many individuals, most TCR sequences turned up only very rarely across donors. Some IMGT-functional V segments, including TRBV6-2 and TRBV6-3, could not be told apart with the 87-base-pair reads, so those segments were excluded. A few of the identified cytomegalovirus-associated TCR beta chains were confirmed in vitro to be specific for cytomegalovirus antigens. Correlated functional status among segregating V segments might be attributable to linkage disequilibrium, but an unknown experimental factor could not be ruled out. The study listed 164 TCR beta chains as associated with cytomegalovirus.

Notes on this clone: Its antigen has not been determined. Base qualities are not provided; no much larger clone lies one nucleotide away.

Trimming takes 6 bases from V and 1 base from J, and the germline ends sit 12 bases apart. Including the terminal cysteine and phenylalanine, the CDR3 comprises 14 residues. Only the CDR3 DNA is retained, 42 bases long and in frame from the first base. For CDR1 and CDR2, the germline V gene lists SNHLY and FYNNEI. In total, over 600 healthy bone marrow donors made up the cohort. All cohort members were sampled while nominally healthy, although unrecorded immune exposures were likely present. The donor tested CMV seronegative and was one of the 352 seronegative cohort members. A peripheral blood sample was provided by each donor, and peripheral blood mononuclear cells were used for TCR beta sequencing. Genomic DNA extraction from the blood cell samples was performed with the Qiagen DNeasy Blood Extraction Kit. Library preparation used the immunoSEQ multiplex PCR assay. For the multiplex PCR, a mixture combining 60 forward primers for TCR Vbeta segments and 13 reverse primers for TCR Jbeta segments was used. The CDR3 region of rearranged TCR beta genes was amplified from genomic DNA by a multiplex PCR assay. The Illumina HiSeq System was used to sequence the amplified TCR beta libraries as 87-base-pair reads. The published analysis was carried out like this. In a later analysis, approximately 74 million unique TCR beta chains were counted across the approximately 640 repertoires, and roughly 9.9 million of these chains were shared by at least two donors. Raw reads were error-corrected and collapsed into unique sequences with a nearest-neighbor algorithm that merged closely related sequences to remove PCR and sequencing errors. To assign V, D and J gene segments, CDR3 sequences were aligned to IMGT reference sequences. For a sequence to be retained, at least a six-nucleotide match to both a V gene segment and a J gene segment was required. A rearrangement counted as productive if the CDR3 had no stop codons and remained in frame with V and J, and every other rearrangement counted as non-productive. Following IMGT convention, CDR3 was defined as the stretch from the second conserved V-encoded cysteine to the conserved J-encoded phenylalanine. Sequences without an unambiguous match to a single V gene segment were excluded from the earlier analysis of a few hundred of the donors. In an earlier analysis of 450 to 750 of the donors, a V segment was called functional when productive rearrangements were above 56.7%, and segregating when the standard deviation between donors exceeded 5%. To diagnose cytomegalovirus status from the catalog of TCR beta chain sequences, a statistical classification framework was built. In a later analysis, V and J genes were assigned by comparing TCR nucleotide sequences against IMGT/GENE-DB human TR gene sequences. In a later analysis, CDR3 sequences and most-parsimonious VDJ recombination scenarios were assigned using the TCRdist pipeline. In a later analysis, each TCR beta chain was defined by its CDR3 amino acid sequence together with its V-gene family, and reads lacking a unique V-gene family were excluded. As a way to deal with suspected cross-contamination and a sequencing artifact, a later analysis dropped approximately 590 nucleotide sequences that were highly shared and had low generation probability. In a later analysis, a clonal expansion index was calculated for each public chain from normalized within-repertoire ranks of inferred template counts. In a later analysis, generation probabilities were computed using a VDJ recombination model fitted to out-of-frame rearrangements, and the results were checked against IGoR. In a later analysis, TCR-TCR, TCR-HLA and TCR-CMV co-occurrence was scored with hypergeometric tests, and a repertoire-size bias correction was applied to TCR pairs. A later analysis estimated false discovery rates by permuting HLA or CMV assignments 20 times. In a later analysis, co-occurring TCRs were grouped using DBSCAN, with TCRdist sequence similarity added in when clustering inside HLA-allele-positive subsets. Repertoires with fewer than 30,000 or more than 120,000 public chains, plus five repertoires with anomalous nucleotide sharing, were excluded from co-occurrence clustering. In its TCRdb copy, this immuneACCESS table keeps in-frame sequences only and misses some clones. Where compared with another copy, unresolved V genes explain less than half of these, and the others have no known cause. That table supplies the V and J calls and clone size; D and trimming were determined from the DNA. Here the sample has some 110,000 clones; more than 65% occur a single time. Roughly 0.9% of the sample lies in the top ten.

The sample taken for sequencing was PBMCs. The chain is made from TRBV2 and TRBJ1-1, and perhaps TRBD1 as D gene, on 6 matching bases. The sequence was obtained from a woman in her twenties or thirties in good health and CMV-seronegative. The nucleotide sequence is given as TGTGCCAGCAGGGGTCGGGGGGCGAACACTGAAGCTTTCTTT. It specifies CASRGRGANTEAFF.